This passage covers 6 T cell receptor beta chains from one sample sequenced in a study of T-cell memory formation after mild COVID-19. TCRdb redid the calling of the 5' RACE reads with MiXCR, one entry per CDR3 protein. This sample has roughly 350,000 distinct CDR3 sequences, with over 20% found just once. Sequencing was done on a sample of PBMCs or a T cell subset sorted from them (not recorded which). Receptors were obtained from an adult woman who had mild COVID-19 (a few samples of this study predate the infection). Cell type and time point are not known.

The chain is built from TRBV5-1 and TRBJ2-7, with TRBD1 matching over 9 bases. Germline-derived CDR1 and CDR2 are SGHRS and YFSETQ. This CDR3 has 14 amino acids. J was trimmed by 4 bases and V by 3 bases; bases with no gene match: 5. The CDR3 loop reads CASSWGQGAYEQYF. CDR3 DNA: TGCGCCAGCAGCTGGGGACAGGGAGCGTACGAGCAGTACTTC.

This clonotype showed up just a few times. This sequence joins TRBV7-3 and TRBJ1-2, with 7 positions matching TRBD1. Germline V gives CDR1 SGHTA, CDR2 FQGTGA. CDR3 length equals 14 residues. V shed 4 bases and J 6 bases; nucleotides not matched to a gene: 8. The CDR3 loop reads CASSSHGQGDGYTF. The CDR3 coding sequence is TGTGCCAGCAGCTCCCACGGGCAGGGGGATGGCTACACCTTC.

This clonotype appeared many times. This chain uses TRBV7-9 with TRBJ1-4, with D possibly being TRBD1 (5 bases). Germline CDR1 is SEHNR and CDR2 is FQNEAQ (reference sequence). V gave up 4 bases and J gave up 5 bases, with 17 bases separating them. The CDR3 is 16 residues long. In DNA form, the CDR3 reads TGTGCCAGCAGCTCAAGAAGTGGAGGGGAAAATGAAAAACTGTTTTTT. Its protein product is CASSSRSGGENEKLFF.

CDR3 in amino acids: CASSGQRLAGLNEQFF. The DNA of the CDR3 is TGTGCCAGCAGTGGCCAGCGACTAGCGGGATTGAATGAGCAGTTCTTC. The rearrangement uses TRBV6-6 and TRBJ2-1; 11 bases are shared with TRBD2. V shed 5 bases and J 7 bases; nucleotides not matched to a gene: 10. Per germline, CDR1 MNHNY and CDR2 SVGAGI (reference sequence). CDR3 length: 16 amino acids.

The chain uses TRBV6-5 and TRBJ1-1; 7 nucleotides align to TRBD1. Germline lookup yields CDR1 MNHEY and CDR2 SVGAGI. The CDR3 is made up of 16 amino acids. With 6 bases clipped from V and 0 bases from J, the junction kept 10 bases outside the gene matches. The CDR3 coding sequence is TGTGCCAGCAGCCCGGACAGGATGACCATGAACACTGAAGCTTTCTTT. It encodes CASSPDRMTMNTEAFF.

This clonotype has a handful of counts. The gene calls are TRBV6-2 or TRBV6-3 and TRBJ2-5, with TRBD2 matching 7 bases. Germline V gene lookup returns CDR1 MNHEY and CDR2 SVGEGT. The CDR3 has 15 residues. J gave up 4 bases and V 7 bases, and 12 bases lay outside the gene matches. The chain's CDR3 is CASTDGLGGRETQYF. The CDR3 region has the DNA TGTGCCAGCACCGACGGGCTTGGCGGGAGAGAGACCCAGTACTTC.